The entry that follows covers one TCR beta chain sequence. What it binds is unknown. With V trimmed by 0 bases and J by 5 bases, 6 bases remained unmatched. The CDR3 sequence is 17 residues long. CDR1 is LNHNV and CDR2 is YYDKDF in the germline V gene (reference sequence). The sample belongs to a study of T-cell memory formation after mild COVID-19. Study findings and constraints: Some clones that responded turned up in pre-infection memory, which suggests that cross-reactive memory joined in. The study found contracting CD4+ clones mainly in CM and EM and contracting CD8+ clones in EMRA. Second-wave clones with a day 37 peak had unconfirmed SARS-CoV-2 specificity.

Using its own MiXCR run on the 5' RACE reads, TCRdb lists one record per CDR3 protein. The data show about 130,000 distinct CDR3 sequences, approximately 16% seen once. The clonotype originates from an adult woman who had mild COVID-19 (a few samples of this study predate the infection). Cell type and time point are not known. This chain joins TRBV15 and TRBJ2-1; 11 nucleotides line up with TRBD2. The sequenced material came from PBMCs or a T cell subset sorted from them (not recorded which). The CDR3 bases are TGTGCCACCAGCAGAGATTTTGGGACTAGCGGTAACAATGAGCAGTTCTTC. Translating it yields CATSRDFGTSGNNEQFF.